In its sample, the clone carrying this T cell receptor (beta chain) was seen a few times. This sample was taken from a study of beta chain features in type 1 diabetes. One heparinised draw of blood, averaging about 116 mL, came from each donor. Via the markers CD45RO/CCR7/CD25/CD127/CD95/CD27, stem cell-like memory, regulatory, central memory and naive CD4+ cells were sorted. The ends were cut back, 7 bases at V and 2 bases at J, with 12 bases in the middle. The CDR3 consists of 13 residues. From germline, CDR1 is PRHDT and CDR2 FYEKMQ (reference sequence). Investigators reverse transcribed all isolated RNA, so they sequenced expressed TCRB transcripts. Read counts averaged about 3.57 million for samples of naive, central memory and regulatory T cells. Sequencing was performed with immunoSEQ multiplex PCR; in TCRdb, only in-frame clones are kept and a portion is missing. Here the sample spans about 180,000 clones, about 13% being singletons.

The receptor comes from a woman between 18 and 29 years old in good health. The V and J genes are TRBV13 and TRBJ2-7; tentative D call: TRBD2 (5 bases). The material sequenced was central memory CD4+ T cells from blood. The CDR3 region is CASIGGETYEQYF. CDR3 nucleotide sequence: TGTGCCAGCATCGGAGGAGAAACCTACGAGCAGTACTTC.